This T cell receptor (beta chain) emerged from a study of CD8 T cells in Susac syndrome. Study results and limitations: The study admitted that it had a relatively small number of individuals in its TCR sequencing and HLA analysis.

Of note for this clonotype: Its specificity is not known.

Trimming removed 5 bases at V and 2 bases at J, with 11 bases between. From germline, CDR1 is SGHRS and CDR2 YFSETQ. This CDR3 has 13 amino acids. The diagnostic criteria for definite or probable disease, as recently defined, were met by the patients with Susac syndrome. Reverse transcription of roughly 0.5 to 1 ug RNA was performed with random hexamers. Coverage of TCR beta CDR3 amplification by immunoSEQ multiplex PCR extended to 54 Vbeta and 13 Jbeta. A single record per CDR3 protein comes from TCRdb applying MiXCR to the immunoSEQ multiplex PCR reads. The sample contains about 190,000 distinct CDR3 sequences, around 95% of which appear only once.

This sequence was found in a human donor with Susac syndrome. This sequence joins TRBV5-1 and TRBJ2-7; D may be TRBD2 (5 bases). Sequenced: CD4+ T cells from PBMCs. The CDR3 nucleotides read TGCGCCAGCAGTAACCCGGGAACCTACGAGCAGTACTTC. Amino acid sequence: CASSNPGTYEQYF.